This is a list of T cell receptor beta chains from one sample in a study of OX40 agonist ivuxolimab in advanced cancers. The repertoire was sequenced with immunoSEQ multiplex PCR; TCRdb's copy has only in-frame clones and lacks some. The data contain roughly 64,000 clones, under 95% of them singletons. The starting material was CD4+ or CD8+ T cells sorted from blood, obtained in a trial of the OX40 agonist ivuxolimab. All receptors derive from an adult with an advanced solid tumor such as melanoma, head and neck, liver or kidney cancer. CDR3s include the opening cysteine and the closing phenylalanine or tryptophan. The D gene is left open where the match is weak. The size entry is marked missing in some rows and otherwise reads once, few, many or a size class.

D gene	clone size	V gene	J gene	CDR3 DNA	CDR3 protein
TRBD1	.	TRBV7-2	TRBJ1-5	TGTGCCAGCAGCTTAGCCGGACAGGAAAATCAGCCCCAGCATTTT	CASSLAGQENQPQHF
.	.	TRBV5-5	TRBJ1-5	TGTGCCAGCAGCTTTTCTTTACAGGGCCCCGATCAGCCCCAGCATTTT	CASSFSLQGPDQPQHF
TRBD2	.	TRBV4-3	TRBJ2-1	TGCGCCAGCAGCCAAGATTGGACTAGCGGGGCGCATGAGCAGTTCTTC	CASSQDWTSGAHEQFF
.	.	TRBV7-9	TRBJ2-2	TGTGCCAGCAGCTCTACCACGGACAGACTGAACACCGGGGAGCTGTTTTTT	CASSSTTDRLNTGELFF
.	.	TRBV30	TRBJ2-1	TGTGCCTGGAGTGATGTAAAGCAGTTCTTC	CAWSDVKQFF
.	.	TRBV30	TRBJ1-1	TGTGCCTGGAGTGTATCAGGCAGGGTAATTACTGAAGCTTTCTTT	CAWSVSGRVITEAFF
.	.	TRBV10-3	TRBJ2-3	TGTGCCATCAGTGAGTCTTGGGTTGCAGATACGCAGTATTTT	CAISESWVADTQYF
.	.	TRBV20-1	TRBJ2-1	TGCAGTGCTAGACCCGGGACAGAGCAGTTCTTC	CSARPGTEQFF
.	once	TRBV7-2	TRBJ2-1	TGTGCCAGCAGCTTAGCGGGAGTGTCCGGTGAGCAGTTCTTC	CASSLAGVSGEQFF
TRBD2	once	TRBV5-1	TRBJ2-7	TGCGCCAGCAGCTTGCTAGCGGGCCCCTACGAGCAGTACTTC	CASSLLAGPYEQYF
TRBD2	.	TRBV10-2	TRBJ2-1	TGCGCCAGCAGCCGTAGCGGGAGCAGTGTTAATGAGCAGTTCTTC	CASSRSGSSVNEQFF
TRBD2	.	TRBV9	TRBJ2-3	TGTGCCAGCAGCCTGGGACTAGCGGGAGGAGTCTCAGATACGCAGTATTTT	CASSLGLAGGVSDTQYF
TRBD2	once	TRBV7-2	TRBJ2-5	TGTGCCAGCAGTGCGGGCGGGAGTAGGGAGACCCAGTACTTC	CASSAGGSRETQYF
.	.	TRBV2	TRBJ2-1	TGTGCCAGCAGATCACCGGGACAAGAGCAGTTCTTC	CASRSPGQEQFF
.	once	TRBV28	TRBJ1-2	TGTGCCAGCAGTTCTAGCCGGGGACCCATCTATGGCTACACCTTC	CASSSSRGPIYGYTF
.	.	TRBV5-1	TRBJ2-2	TGCGCCAGCAGCAAAGGGAACACCGGGGAGCTGTTTTTT	CASSKGNTGELFF